This T cell receptor beta chain comes out of a study of identical twins. Overall study results and limits: There was more out-of-frame TCR alpha sharing in monozygotic twins than models estimated. The abundant beta clonotypes from cord blood had fewer insertions, and memory repertoires had none of this.

The J segment lost 1 base and the V segment lost 5 bases, leaving 13 bases of the junction unmatched. The CDR3 has 18 amino acids. Carrying unique molecular identifiers, the cDNA also gained a universal primer site through template switching. MiXCR was run by TCRdb on the 5' RACE reads, yielding one entry per CDR3 protein. The sample holds fewer than 500,000 distinct CDR3 sequences; roughly an eighth are singletons and the top ten take about 0.94%. As regards this clonotype: Antigen unknown.

These data are also associated with another study on yellow fever vaccine responses in identical twins. Per that study: A vaccine T cell response that seemed partly convergent and partly personalized was reported in twins.

The V gene is TRBV12-3 or TRBV12-4, the J gene TRBJ1-5; TRBD1 matches at 8 bases. This clonotype originated in a woman younger than 30 in good health. Sequencing was performed on CD4+ T cells sorted from blood. CDR3 DNA: TGTGCCAGCAGTCCAGGACAGGGAAGTAAGGGAAGCAATCAGCCCCAGCATTTT. It encodes CASSPGQGSKGSNQPQHF.